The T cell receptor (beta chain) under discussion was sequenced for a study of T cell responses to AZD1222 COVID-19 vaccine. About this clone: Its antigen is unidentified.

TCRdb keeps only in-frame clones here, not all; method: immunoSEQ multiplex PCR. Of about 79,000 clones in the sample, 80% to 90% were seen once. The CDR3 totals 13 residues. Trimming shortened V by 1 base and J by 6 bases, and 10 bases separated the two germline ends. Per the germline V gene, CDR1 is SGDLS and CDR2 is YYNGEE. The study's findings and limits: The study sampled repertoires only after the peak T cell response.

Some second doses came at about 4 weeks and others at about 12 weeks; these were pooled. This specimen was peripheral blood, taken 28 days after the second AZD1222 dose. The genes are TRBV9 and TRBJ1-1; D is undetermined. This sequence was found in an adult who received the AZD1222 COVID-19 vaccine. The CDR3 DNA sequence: TGTGCCAGCAGCGTACCCGATCGCCCTGAAGCTTTCTTT. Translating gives CASSVPDRPEAFF.